This T cell receptor beta chain was found in a study of Ad26.COV2.S vaccination and SARS-CoV-2 variants. The method was immunoSEQ multiplex PCR; TCRdb's version includes in-frame clones alone and lacks a portion of them. The sample has 250,000 to 300,000 clones; around 87% are singletons. The treatment here: approximately 18 received Ad26.COV2.S at low or high dose, single or two shots; a few received placebo; per-sample allocation not given. Each sample was drawn 63 days after the first injection (of vaccine or placebo). This CDR3 contains 13 residues. Trimming stripped 4 bases from V and 7 bases from J, with 10 bases between. Germline CDR1 and CDR2: SGHTA and FQGNSA.

The TCR comes from a person aged 18-65 years who received the Ad26.COV2.S COVID-19 vaccine or a placebo. The specimen comprised peripheral blood, sampled in a trial of Ad26.COV2.S vaccine versus placebo. The chain employs TRBV7-2 and TRBJ2-2; D gene unclear. The CDR3 DNA is TGTGCCAGCAGCTCCTATAGCTTCGGGGAGCTGTTTTTT. Protein sequence: CASSSYSFGELFF.